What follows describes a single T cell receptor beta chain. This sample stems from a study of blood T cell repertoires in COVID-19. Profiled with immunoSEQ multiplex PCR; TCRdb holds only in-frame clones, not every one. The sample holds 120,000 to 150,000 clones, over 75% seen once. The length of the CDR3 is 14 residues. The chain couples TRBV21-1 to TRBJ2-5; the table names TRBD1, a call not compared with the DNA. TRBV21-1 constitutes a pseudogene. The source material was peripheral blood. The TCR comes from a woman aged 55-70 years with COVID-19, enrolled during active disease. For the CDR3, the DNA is TGTGCCAGCAGCCCCCAGGGGTGTCGAGAGACCCAGTACTTC. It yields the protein CASSPQGCRETQYF.